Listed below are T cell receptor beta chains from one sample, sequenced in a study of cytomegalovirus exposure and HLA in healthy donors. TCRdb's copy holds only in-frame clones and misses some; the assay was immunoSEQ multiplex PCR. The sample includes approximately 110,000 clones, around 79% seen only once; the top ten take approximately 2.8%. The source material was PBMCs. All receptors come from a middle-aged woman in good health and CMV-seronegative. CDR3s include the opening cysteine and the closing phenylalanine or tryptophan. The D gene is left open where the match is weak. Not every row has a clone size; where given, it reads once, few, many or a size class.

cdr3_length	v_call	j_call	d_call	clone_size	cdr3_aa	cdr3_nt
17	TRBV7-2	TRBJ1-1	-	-	CASSNRLRGQGSTEAFF	TGTGCCAGCAGTAATCGCCTCAGGGGCCAAGGGAGCACTGAAGCTTTCTTT
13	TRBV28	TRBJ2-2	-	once	CASTLTGTGELFF	TGTGCCAGCACCCTTACGGGCACCGGGGAGCTGTTTTTT
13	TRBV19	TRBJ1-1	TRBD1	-	CASVWTGATEAFF	TGTGCCAGTGTTTGGACAGGGGCCACTGAAGCTTTCTTT
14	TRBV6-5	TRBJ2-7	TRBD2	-	CASSDREGVYEQYF	TGTGCCAGCAGTGACCGGGAGGGAGTATACGAGCAGTACTTC
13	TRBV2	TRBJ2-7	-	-	CASSVPSDGEQYF	TGTGCCAGCAGTGTACCTAGCGACGGCGAGCAGTACTTC
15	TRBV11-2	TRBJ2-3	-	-	CASSLGLVEKDTQYF	TGTGCCAGCAGCTTAGGACTAGTGGAGAAAGATACGCAGTATTTT
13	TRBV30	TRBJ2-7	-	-	CAWAGMGIYEQYF	TGTGCCTGGGCAGGGATGGGGATATACGAGCAGTACTTC
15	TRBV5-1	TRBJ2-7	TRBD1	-	CASSLGTGGSYEQYF	TGCGCCAGCAGCTTGGGGACAGGGGGCTCCTACGAGCAGTACTTC
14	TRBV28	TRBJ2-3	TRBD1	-	CASSPGQGVDTQYF	TGTGCCAGCAGTCCCGGACAGGGTGTCGATACGCAGTATTTT
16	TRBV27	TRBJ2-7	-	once	CASSYGSVTTPVEQYF	TGTGCCAGCAGTTACGGGAGTGTCACTACCCCCGTTGAGCAGTACTTC
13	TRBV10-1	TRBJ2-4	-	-	CASSDNGGLIQYF	TGCGCCAGCAGTGATAACGGGGGTCTCATTCAGTACTTC